Listed below are T cell receptor beta chains from one sample, sequenced in a study of OX40 agonist ivuxolimab in advanced cancers. Measured with immunoSEQ multiplex PCR; TCRdb has only the in-frame clones, and not every one. The data show 13,000 to 15,000 clones, around three quarters seen once. Sequenced material: CD4+ or CD8+ T cells sorted from blood, taken in a trial of the OX40 agonist ivuxolimab. Source of these receptors: an adult with an advanced solid tumor such as melanoma, head and neck, liver or kidney cancer. Each CDR3 is given with its conserved first and last residue. A D gene is named only where the DNA matches it firmly.

V gene: TRBV28
J gene: TRBJ2-5
D gene: NA
CDR3 protein: CASSTTGWGEETQYF

V gene: TRBV30
J gene: TRBJ2-1
D gene: NA
CDR3 protein: CAWSTRGAGLRNEQFF

V gene: TRBV11-1
J gene: TRBJ1-1
D gene: NA
CDR3 protein: CASSLMNSLNTEAFF

V gene: TRBV11-3
J gene: TRBJ2-7
D gene: TRBD2
CDR3 protein: CASSLVLAGVYEQYF

V gene: TRBV19
J gene: TRBJ2-1
D gene: NA
CDR3 protein: CASTLEGGSSYNEQFF

V gene: TRBV18
J gene: TRBJ1-4
D gene: NA
CDR3 protein: CASSQGRANEKLFF

V gene: TRBV7-9
J gene: TRBJ1-3
D gene: NA
CDR3 protein: CASSPPGTRNTIYF

V gene: TRBV5-1
J gene: TRBJ1-1
D gene: TRBD1
CDR3 protein: CASSGGQGNTEAFF

V gene: TRBV12-5
J gene: TRBJ1-1
D gene: NA
CDR3 protein: CASGSWTGNEAFF

V gene: TRBV27
J gene: TRBJ2-1
D gene: NA
CDR3 protein: CASSLAGRLDYNEQFF

V gene: TRBV6-5
J gene: TRBJ2-7
D gene: TRBD1
CDR3 protein: CASRLTGFTYEQYF

V gene: TRBV9
J gene: TRBJ1-1
D gene: NA
CDR3 protein: CASSAPSGGTEAFF

V gene: TRBV2
J gene: TRBJ1-2
D gene: TRBD1
CDR3 protein: CASREGQGAYGYTF

V gene: TRBV10-2
J gene: TRBJ2-2
D gene: TRBD2
CDR3 protein: CASKGGLAATGELFF

V gene: TRBV5-6
J gene: TRBJ2-1
D gene: TRBD2
CDR3 protein: CASTPGLANGNEQFF

V gene: TRBV10-2
J gene: TRBJ2-1
D gene: TRBD2
CDR3 protein: CATRLAGGTSYNEQFF

V gene: TRBV19
J gene: TRBJ2-3
D gene: NA
CDR3 protein: CASSRRGRGSTDTQYF

V gene: TRBV28
J gene: TRBJ2-7
D gene: TRBD2
CDR3 protein: CASITGGGYEQYF

V gene: TRBV7-8
J gene: TRBJ2-7
D gene: TRBD2
CDR3 protein: CASSLGGRVRREQYF

V gene: TRBV9
J gene: TRBJ1-4
D gene: NA
CDR3 protein: CASSSAQTNEKLFF

V gene: TRBV6-5
J gene: TRBJ1-2
D gene: NA
CDR3 protein: CASSQGIGGYTF

V gene: TRBV6-5
J gene: TRBJ2-7
D gene: TRBD2
CDR3 protein: CASSEGLSYEQYF

V gene: TRBV2
J gene: TRBJ1-2
D gene: NA
CDR3 protein: CASMRSLQGYGYTF

V gene: TRBV11-3
J gene: TRBJ2-2
D gene: NA
CDR3 protein: CASRPGPNTGELFF

V gene: TRBV4-1
J gene: TRBJ2-7
D gene: NA
CDR3 protein: CASSQGPGYYEQYF

V gene: TRBV5-1
J gene: TRBJ1-2
D gene: TRBD1
CDR3 protein: CASDFGQGVGGYTF

V gene: TRBV5-1
J gene: TRBJ2-1
D gene: TRBD2
CDR3 protein: CASSPGLAGKDEQFF

V gene: TRBV12-2
J gene: TRBJ1-6
D gene: NA
CDR3 protein: CASRLRDRVNSPLHF

V gene: TRBV6-5
J gene: TRBJ2-5
D gene: TRBD2
CDR3 protein: CASQAGGPGETQYF

V gene: TRBV28
J gene: TRBJ2-3
D gene: TRBD2
CDR3 protein: CASTGNGRAPDTQYF

V gene: TRBV5-8
J gene: TRBJ1-1
D gene: NA
CDR3 protein: CASSWVNTEAFF

V gene: TRBV28
J gene: TRBJ1-5
D gene: NA
CDR3 protein: CASSLANQPQHF

V gene: TRBV27
J gene: TRBJ1-5
D gene: NA
CDR3 protein: CASSLYRNQPQHF

V gene: TRBV11-3
J gene: TRBJ2-7
D gene: NA
CDR3 protein: CASSPFTGNYEQYF

V gene: TRBV9
J gene: TRBJ2-2
D gene: NA
CDR3 protein: CASSVWSGELFF

V gene: TRBV7-9
J gene: TRBJ1-1
D gene: TRBD1
CDR3 protein: CASSHNPGEGATEAFF

V gene: TRBV6-5
J gene: TRBJ1-4
D gene: NA
CDR3 protein: CASRGDVLVSEKLFF

V gene: TRBV5-1
J gene: TRBJ2-3
D gene: TRBD1
CDR3 protein: CASSSAPTGGSGDTQYF

V gene: TRBV13
J gene: TRBJ2-7
D gene: TRBD2
CDR3 protein: CASSLAASGVYEQYF

V gene: TRBV4-2
J gene: TRBJ1-1
D gene: NA
CDR3 protein: CASSQDSVNTEAFF

V gene: TRBV30
J gene: TRBJ2-5
D gene: NA
CDR3 protein: CAWSVFQAQETQYF

V gene: TRBV30
J gene: TRBJ1-1
D gene: NA
CDR3 protein: CAWSVIRGLNTEAFF

V gene: TRBV30
J gene: TRBJ2-1
D gene: NA
CDR3 protein: CVWSVGFFNEQFF

V gene: TRBV5-4
J gene: TRBJ2-3
D gene: NA
CDR3 protein: CASSLPSTDTQYF

V gene: TRBV2
J gene: TRBJ1-2
D gene: TRBD1
CDR3 protein: CASSDGSGQGAGYTF

V gene: TRBV9
J gene: TRBJ1-2
D gene: NA
CDR3 protein: CASSQSGGYTF

V gene: TRBV5-1
J gene: TRBJ1-2
D gene: NA
CDR3 protein: CASSFEGAYGYTF

V gene: TRBV7-3
J gene: TRBJ2-3
D gene: NA
CDR3 protein: CASSFSGISTDTQYF

V gene: TRBV7-6
J gene: TRBJ2-5
D gene: NA
CDR3 protein: CASSHPGAETQYF

V gene: TRBV9
J gene: TRBJ2-1
D gene: TRBD2
CDR3 protein: CASSVWREGYNEQFF

V gene: TRBV12-2
J gene: TRBJ2-4
D gene: NA
CDR3 protein: CASRRGGVTKNIQYF